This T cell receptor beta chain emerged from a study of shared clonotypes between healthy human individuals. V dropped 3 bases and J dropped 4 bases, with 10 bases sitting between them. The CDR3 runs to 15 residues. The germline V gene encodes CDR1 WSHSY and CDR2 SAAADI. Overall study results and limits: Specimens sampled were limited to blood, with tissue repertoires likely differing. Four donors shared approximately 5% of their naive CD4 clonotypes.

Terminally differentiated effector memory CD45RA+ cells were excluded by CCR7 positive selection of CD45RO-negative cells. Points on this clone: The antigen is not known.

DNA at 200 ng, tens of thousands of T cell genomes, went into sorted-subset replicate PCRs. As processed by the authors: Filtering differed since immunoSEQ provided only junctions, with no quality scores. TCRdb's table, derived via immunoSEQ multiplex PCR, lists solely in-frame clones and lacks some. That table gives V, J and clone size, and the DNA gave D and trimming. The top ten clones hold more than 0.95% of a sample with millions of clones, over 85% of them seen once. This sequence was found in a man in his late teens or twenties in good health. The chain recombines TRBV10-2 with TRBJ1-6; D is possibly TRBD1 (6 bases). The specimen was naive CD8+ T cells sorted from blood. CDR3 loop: CASSDSRGYNSPLHF. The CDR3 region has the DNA TGCGCCAGCAGTGATTCCAGGGGATATAATTCACCCCTCCACTTT.